The 27 T cell receptor beta chains presented below share a single source sample, sequenced in a study of blood T cell repertoires in COVID-19 (dated by TCRdb to about 2020). Library construction relied on the immunoSEQ multiplex PCR assay. In its TCRdb copy, this immuneACCESS table keeps in-frame sequences only and misses some clones. Where compared with another copy, unresolved V genes explain less than half of these, and the others have no known cause. This sample has 200,000 to 300,000 clones in its table, and 85% of those were observed once. The ten largest clones take up approximately 5.1% of the sample. The sequenced sample consisted of peripheral blood. The source of these receptors is a man aged 50 or older with COVID-19, enrolled during active disease.

This chain uses TRBV25-1 with TRBJ2-1; no reliable D call. Germline-derived CDR1 and CDR2 are MGHDK and SYGVNS. The V gene lost 7 bases and the J gene lost 8 bases, with 18 bases spanning the gap. This CDR3 is 14 amino acids long. The CDR3 reads CASTPRSAAHEQFF. For the CDR3, the DNA is TGTGCCAGCACCCCGAGGTCGGCGGCCCATGAGCAGTTCTTC. The entire variable domain, with the rest obtained from reference TRBV25-1 and TRBJ2-1, is as follows: EADIYQTPRYLVIGTGKKITLECSQTMGHDKMYWYQQDPGMELHLIHYSYGVNSTEKGDLSSESTVSRIRTEHFPLTLESARPSHTSQYLCASTPRSAAHEQFFGPGTRLTVL.

The rearrangement joins TRBV6-5 to TRBJ1-3; 8 positions match TRBD1. With V trimmed by 6 bases and J by 1 base, 5 bases remained unmatched. Germline V gene lookup returns CDR1 MNHEY and CDR2 SVGAGI. This CDR3 region has 15 residues. The chain's CDR3 is CASREDRDSGNTIYF. Written as DNA, the CDR3 is TGTGCCAGCAGGGAGGACAGGGATTCTGGAAACACCATATATTTT.

This clone was found once. The J gene is TRBJ1-5, the V gene TRBV6-1; maybe TRBD1 (6 bases). The germline gives CDR1 MNHNS, CDR2 SASEGT. The CDR3 extends over 15 amino acids. V lost 1 base to trimming and J lost 5 bases, with 12 bases between them. The CDR3 DNA follows: TGTGCCAGCAGTGAAGGTCAGGGGACATATCAGCCCCAGCATTTT. Amino acids: CASSEGQGTYQPQHF.

The genes are TRBV19 and TRBJ2-6, with unresolved D. The CDR3 is 15 amino acids. Germline CDR1 LNHDA, CDR2 SQIVND (reference sequence). Trimming left V 2 bases short and J 0 bases short, with 5 bases between. The CDR3 DNA follows: TGTGCCAGTAGTATAAAGCACTCTGGGGCCAACGTCCTGACTTTC. As protein: CASSIKHSGANVLTF. Full variable domain (remainder filled in from reference TRBV19 and TRBJ2-6): DGGITQSPKYLFRKEGQNVTLSCEQNLNHDAMYWYRQDPGQGLRLIYYSQIVNDFQKGDIAEGYSVSREKKESFPLTVTSAQKNPTAFYLCASSIKHSGANVLTFGAGSRLTVL.

CDR3 DNA sequence: TGTGCCTGGAGTACAGGGTCTGAGCAGTTCTTC. This gives the protein CAWSTGSEQFF. This rearrangement joins TRBV30 to TRBJ2-1, with a weak D call TRBD1 (6 bases). V was shortened by 2 bases and J by 9 bases, with 8 bases between the two germline ends. Germline V CDR1 and CDR2: GTSNPN, SVGIG (reference sequence). The length of the CDR3 is 11 residues.

This clone appeared once. The rearrangement uses TRBV10-3 and TRBJ1-2; D unresolved. The CDR3 length is 13 residues. The V end was cut by 8 bases, the J end by 8 bases, with 18 bases between. From germline, CDR1 is ENHRY and CDR2 SYGVKD. The CDR3 DNA sequence: TGTGCCATCGTAGGAGAGGGATCCGGCGGCTACACCTTC. Translating gives CAIVGEGSGGYTF.

This sequence joins TRBV9 and TRBJ2-5; 9 nucleotides line up with TRBD1. Germline V CDR1 and CDR2: SGDLS, YYNGEE. V dropped 0 bases and J dropped 4; count of bases not matched to a gene: 7. The CDR3 contains 16 residues. This CDR3 is CASSVGVTGGRETQYF. Written as DNA, the CDR3 is TGTGCCAGCAGCGTAGGAGTGACAGGGGGAAGAGAGACCCAGTACTTC.

The J gene is TRBJ2-3, the V gene TRBV30; a possible D gene is TRBD1 (5 bases). The germline V and J ends were trimmed by 3 bases and 2 bases, with 9 bases remaining between them. CDR1 GTSNPN and CDR2 SVGIG come from the germline V gene (reference sequence). This CDR3 comprises 13 residues. Here the CDR3 reads CAWSQGSTDTQYF. In DNA, the CDR3 is TGTGCCTGGAGCCAGGGTTCCACAGATACGCAGTATTTT. The full variable domain, in which reference TRBV30 and TRBJ2-3 provide the parts outside the CDR3, is SQTIHQWPATLVQPVGSPLSLECTVEGTSNPNLYWYRQAAGRGLQLLFYSVGIGQISSEVPQNLSASRPQDRQFILSSKKLLLSDSGFYLCAWSQGSTDTQYFGPGTRLTVL.

The chain is built from TRBV2 and TRBJ2-1; no clear D. The germline V and J ends were trimmed by 3 bases and 5 bases, with 8 bases remaining between them. This CDR3 has 13 amino acids. The germline CDR1 and CDR2 sequences are SNHLY and FYNNEI. The CDR3 is CASSETRHNEQFF. The DNA for the CDR3 is TGTGCCAGCAGTGAGACGAGGCACAATGAGCAGTTCTTC.

The genes are TRBV6-5 and TRBJ1-5; TRBD1 is a possible D gene (6 bases). CDR1 is MNHEY and CDR2 is SVGAGI in the germline V gene. The CDR3 consists of 14 residues. The germline V and J ends were trimmed by 6 bases and 0 bases, with 9 bases remaining between them. The CDR3 here is CASRDSYSNQPQHF. The CDR3 DNA is TGTGCCAGCAGGGACAGCTATAGCAATCAGCCCCAGCATTTT.

V gene TRBV2 combines with J gene TRBJ2-5; D perhaps matches TRBD1 (5 bases). The germline CDR1 and CDR2 sequences are SNHLY and FYNNEI. V was clipped by 8 bases and J by 5 bases, with 21 bases between them. The CDR3 extends over 15 amino acids. The CDR3 protein is CASESRGLGLETQYF. The CDR3 region has the DNA TGTGCCAGCGAGTCAAGGGGCCTAGGGTTGGAGACCCAGTACTTC.

The rearrangement uses TRBV30 and TRBJ1-6; maybe TRBD1 (6 bases). V lost 2 bases, J lost 8 bases, and 7 bases lay in between. The CDR3 is 12 amino acids. The germline V gene encodes CDR1 GTSNPN and CDR2 SVGIG (reference sequence). The CDR3: CAWSHRDSPLHF. CDR3 in DNA: TGTGCCTGGAGTCACAGGGATTCACCCCTCCACTTT. Using reference TRBV30 and TRBJ1-6 for the parts outside the CDR3, the full variable domain is SQTIHQWPATLVQPVGSPLSLECTVEGTSNPNLYWYRQAAGRGLQLLFYSVGIGQISSEVPQNLSASRPQDRQFILSSKKLLLSDSGFYLCAWSHRDSPLHFGNGTRLTVT.

The genes are TRBV28 and TRBJ1-1; 7 bases map to TRBD1. The CDR3 covers 12 residues. With 3 bases clipped from V and 8 bases from J, the junction kept 3 bases outside the gene matches. Germline V gives CDR1 MDHEN, CDR2 SYDVKM. The CDR3 reads CASSLRTGEAFF. The CDR3 nucleotides are TGTGCCAGCAGTTTGCGGACAGGAGAAGCTTTCTTT.

This sequence joins TRBV7-2 and TRBJ2-1; weak D call: TRBD1 (7 bases). Germline V gives CDR1 SGHTA, CDR2 FQGNSA. CDR3 length: 17 amino acids. Trimming pared 1 base from V and 4 bases from J, leaving 17 bases between. CDR3 DNA: TGTGCCAGCAGCTTAGGGAGGGGGCTTGTTTCTTACAATGAGCAGTTCTTC. Protein product: CASSLGRGLVSYNEQFF.

This clone has only one observation. The chain is built from TRBV9 and TRBJ2-5; 13 bases are shared with TRBD2. Germline lookup yields CDR1 SGDLS and CDR2 YYNGEE. The length of the CDR3 is 14 residues. The V segment lost 4 bases and the J segment 7 bases; nucleotides outside the gene matches: 4. CDR3 DNA sequence: TGTGCCAGCAGCCTCCGGACTAGCGGGGGGACCCAGTACTTC. This sequence encodes CASSLRTSGGTQYF.

The V gene is TRBV10-1, the J gene TRBJ2-2; 10 bases fit TRBD2. The germline V gene has CDR1 WNHNN and CDR2 SYGVQD (reference sequence). J gave up 4 bases and V 0 bases, and 2 bases lay outside the gene matches. CDR3 size: 16 residues. CDR3 protein: CASSESASGGTGELFF. CDR3 nucleotides: TGCGCCAGCAGTGAGTCGGCTAGCGGGGGCACCGGGGAGCTGTTTTTT.

This clone was detected only a few times. The chain has TRBV2 and TRBJ1-5; the match to TRBD1 covers 7 bases. V was clipped by 4 bases and J by 2 bases; unmatched bases: 5. Germline V gives CDR1 SNHLY, CDR2 FYNNEI. There are 15 residues in the CDR3. CDR3 sequence (DNA): TGTGCCAGCAGTGTAGGGGGCACGGGCAATCAGCCCCAGCATTTT. Translation: CASSVGGTGNQPQHF.

The V gene is TRBV5-5, the J gene TRBJ1-2, with TRBD1 as a possible D gene (6 bases). There are 14 residues in the CDR3. The germline V gene has CDR1 SGHKS and CDR2 YYEKEE (reference sequence). Trimming cost V 0 bases and J 7 bases, with 13 bases left between them. The CDR3 spells CASSLELSGVGYTF. The DNA for the CDR3 is TGTGCCAGCAGCTTGGAGTTGTCAGGGGTTGGCTACACCTTC.

The chain has TRBV11-1 and TRBJ1-2, with D tentatively TRBD1 (6 bases). Trimming removed 2 bases from V and 5 bases from J, with 9 bases in between. The germline V gene encodes CDR1 SGHAT and CDR2 FQDESV (reference sequence). The CDR3 spans 13 residues. The CDR3 DNA follows: TGTGCCAGCAGCTTACGCCAGGGGTATGGCTACACCTTC. Protein: CASSLRQGYGYTF.

This clone has only one observation. The chain carries TRBV3-1 (or the pseudogene TRBV3-2) and TRBJ2-7, with D unresolved. The CDR3 extends over 15 amino acids. Trimming took 2 bases from V and 3 from J, leaving 14 bases between them. From germline, CDR1 is LGHDT and CDR2 YNNKEL (reference sequence). The CDR3 DNA is TGTGCCAGCAGCCAAAACTGGTGGTCAAACTACGAGCAGTACTTC. Translating it yields CASSQNWWSNYEQYF.

This clone was recorded once. The J gene is TRBJ2-1, the V gene TRBV20-1; 13 bases match TRBD2. The CDR3 length is 14 residues. CDR1 DFQATT and CDR2 SNEGSKA come from the germline V gene (reference sequence). V lost 3 bases to trimming and J lost 8 bases; unmatched junction nucleotides: 4. The CDR3 is CSASRTSGGDEQFF. The CDR3 DNA reads as TGCAGTGCTAGTAGGACTAGCGGGGGCGATGAGCAGTTCTTC.

This rearrangement joins TRBV5-1 to TRBJ2-7; 7 nucleotides agree with TRBD2. Germline CDR1 reads SGHRS; CDR2 reads YFSETQ. V shed 2 bases, J shed 0 bases, and the junction held 11 bases outside the gene matches. The CDR3 consists of 17 residues. CDR3 coding DNA: TGCGCCAGCAGCTTTGTGGGGGGGTTCTCTATCTCCTACGAGCAGTACTTC. This codes for CASSFVGGFSISYEQYF.

The V gene is TRBV24-1, the J gene TRBJ2-2; no firm D call. The CDR3 runs to 14 residues. V dropped 1 base and J dropped 1 base, with 3 bases sitting between them. CDR1 and CDR2 (germline): KGHDR, SFDVKD. The CDR3 loop reads CATSDLQNTGELFF. As DNA, the CDR3 is TGTGCCACCAGTGATTTACAGAACACCGGGGAGCTGTTTTTT.

The chain joins TRBV3-1 (or the pseudogene TRBV3-2) to TRBJ2-1; D possibly corresponds to TRBD2 (5 bases). There are 12 residues in the CDR3. Germline lookup yields CDR1 LGHDT and CDR2 YNNKEL (reference sequence). Trimming stripped 4 bases from V and 15 bases from J, with 16 bases between. The CDR3 reads CASSLPTTWVFF. CDR3 nucleotides: TGTGCCAGCAGCCTTCCGACTACCTGGGTGTTCTTC.

The genes are TRBV28 and TRBJ2-1; D gene unclear. The CDR3 runs to 16 residues. V was pared by 7 bases and J by 0 bases, with 16 bases between. Germline V CDR1 and CDR2: MDHEN, SYDVKM. CDR3 bases: TGTGCCAGCACCCCCGTCCAGGTCATCTCCTACAATGAGCAGTTCTTC. Protein sequence: CASTPVQVISYNEQFF.

The V gene is TRBV5-1, the J gene TRBJ1-1, with D possibly TRBD1 on 6 matching bases. With 2 bases removed from V and 1 base from J, the gap between germline ends came to 9 bases. Germline-derived CDR1 and CDR2 are SGHRS and YFSETQ. The CDR3 extends over 14 amino acids. The CDR3 protein is CASSFGTTNTEAFF. CDR3 sequence (DNA): TGCGCCAGCAGCTTCGGGACAACGAACACTGAAGCTTTCTTT.

This chain links TRBV5-4 with TRBJ2-2, with D unresolved. Germline V lookup: CDR1 SGHNT, CDR2 YYREEE (reference sequence). The ends were cut back, 9 bases at V and 1 base at J, with 13 bases in the middle. CDR3 length: 14 amino acids. CDR3 residues: CATRIGLNTGELFF. The CDR3 DNA follows: TGTGCCACAAGGATCGGGTTGAACACCGGGGAGCTGTTTTTT.